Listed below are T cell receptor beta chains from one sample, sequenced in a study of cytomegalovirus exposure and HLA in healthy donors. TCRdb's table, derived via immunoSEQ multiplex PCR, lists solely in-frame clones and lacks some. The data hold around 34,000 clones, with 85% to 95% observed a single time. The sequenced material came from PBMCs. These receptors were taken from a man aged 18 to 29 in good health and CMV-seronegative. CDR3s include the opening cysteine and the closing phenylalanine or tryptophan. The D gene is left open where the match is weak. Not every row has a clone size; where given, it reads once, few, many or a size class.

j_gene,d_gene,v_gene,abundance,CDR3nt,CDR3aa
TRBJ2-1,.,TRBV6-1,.,TGTGCCAGCGTGTGGGCGGGGGCTCTCAAGTATGAGCAGTTCTTC,CASVWAGALKYEQFF
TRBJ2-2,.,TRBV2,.,TGTGCCAGCATGAGAGGACTATTGGGTTCCGGGGAGCTGTTTTTT,CASMRGLLGSGELFF
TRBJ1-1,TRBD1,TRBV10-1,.,TGCGCCAGCAGTGAGTCGGGACAGGGGGGAAGAGCTTTCTTT,CASSESGQGGRAFF
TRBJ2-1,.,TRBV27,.,TGTGCCAGCAGTTTTAAGGCGGGCGCGGGCTACAATGAGCAGTTCTTC,CASSFKAGAGYNEQFF
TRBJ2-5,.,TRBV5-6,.,TGTGCCAGCAGCTTGGTGGCCGGGGACCAAGAGACCCAGTACTTC,CASSLVAGDQETQYF
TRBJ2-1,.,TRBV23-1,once,TGCGCCAGCAGCAGGCGGGGCCCTGAGGGCAATGAGCAGTTCTTC,CASSRRGPEGNEQFF
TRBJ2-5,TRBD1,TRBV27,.,TGTGCCAGCAGTCTACTAAACCCCGCGGACAGGGGTTCGCCACTGATCGAAGAGACCCAGTACTTC,CASSLLNPADRGSPLIEETQYF
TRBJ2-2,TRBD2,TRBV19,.,TGTGCCAGTAGTATTGGGACTAGCGGGAGCAACACCGGGGAGCTGTTTTTT,CASSIGTSGSNTGELFF
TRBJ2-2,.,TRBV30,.,TGTGCCTGGTCAGGGTTCGGGGAGCTGTTTTTT,CAWSGFGELFF
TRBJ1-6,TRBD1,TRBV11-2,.,TGTGCCAGCAGCTTAGTGGACAGGGGAGCTAATTCACCCCTCCACTTT,CASSLVDRGANSPLHF
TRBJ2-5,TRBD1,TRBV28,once,TGTGCCAGCAGTTTTCAGACAGGGGTGGGAGAGACCCAGTACTTC,CASSFQTGVGETQYF
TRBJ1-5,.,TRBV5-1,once,TGCGCCAGCAGCTTGGTATCTGGGGGCGGTCAGCCCCAGCATTTT,CASSLVSGGGQPQHF
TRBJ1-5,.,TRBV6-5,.,TGTGCCAGCAGTCCAGGGTTTCGTAGCAATCAGCCCCAGCATTTT,CASSPGFRSNQPQHF
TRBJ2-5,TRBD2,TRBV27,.,TGTGCCAGCATTGGCGGGAGCGCGCAGACCCAGTACTTC,CASIGGSAQTQYF
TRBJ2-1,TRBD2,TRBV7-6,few,TGTGCCAGCAGCATTTATCCGGGACTAGCGTCCGATGAGCAGTTCTTC,CASSIYPGLASDEQFF
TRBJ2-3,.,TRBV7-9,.,TGTGCCAGCAGCTACAAAGAGGCAGGGTCAGATACGCAGTATTTT,CASSYKEAGSDTQYF
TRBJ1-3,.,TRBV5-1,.,TGCGCCAGCAGCTTGGCTGCGGGGCTAGTAAACACCATATATTTT,CASSLAAGLVNTIYF
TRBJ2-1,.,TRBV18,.,TGTGCCAGCTCACCAAGCCTCAACAATGAGCAGTTCTTC,CASSPSLNNEQFF
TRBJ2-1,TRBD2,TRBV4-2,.,TGTGCCAGCAGCCAAGATGCGGGAGGGCCCTACAATGAGCAGTTCTTC,CASSQDAGGPYNEQFF
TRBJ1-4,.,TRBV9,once,TGTGCCAGCAGCGTAGGAAGGACAGTTAATGAAAAACTGTTTTTT,CASSVGRTVNEKLFF
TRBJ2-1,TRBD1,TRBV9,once,TGTGCCAGCAGCCCAAGCACCCCAGGGACAGGAGAGCAGTTCTTC,CASSPSTPGTGEQFF
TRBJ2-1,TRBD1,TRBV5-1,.,TGCGCCAGCAGCTCAATAATAGGACAGGGCAATGAGCAGTTCTTC,CASSSIIGQGNEQFF
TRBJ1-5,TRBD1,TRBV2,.,TGTGCCAGCAGTGAGTCGACAGGGGGGGGCGAGCCCCAGCATTTT,CASSESTGGGEPQHF
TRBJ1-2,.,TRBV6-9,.,TGTGCCAGCAGTTACGGGGGTGACCATGGCTACACCTTC,CASSYGGDHGYTF
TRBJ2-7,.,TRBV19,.,TGTGCCAGTAGTACCGGGACATACTACGAGCAGTACTTC,CASSTGTYYEQYF
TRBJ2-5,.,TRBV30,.,TGTGCCTGGACGGCAGGTGGGGAGACCCAGTACTTC,CAWTAGGETQYF
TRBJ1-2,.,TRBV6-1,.,TGTGCCAGCGTTAAGGGGGACCTACCATATGGCTACACCTTC,CASVKGDLPYGYTF
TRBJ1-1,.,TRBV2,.,TGTGCCAGCAGTGTAGGGGCGCCGGCCACTGAAGCTTTCTTT,CASSVGAPATEAFF
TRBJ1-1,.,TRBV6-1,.,TGTGCCAGCAGTGAACGACAGTACGGAAACACTGAAGCTTTCTTT,CASSERQYGNTEAFF
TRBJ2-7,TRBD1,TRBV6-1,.,TGTGCCAGCAGTGGAACTCAGACAGGGCTTTACGAGCAGTACTTC,CASSGTQTGLYEQYF
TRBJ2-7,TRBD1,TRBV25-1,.,TGTGCCAGCAGTGTGGACCAGGGGGCGCGGCCAAGCGAGCAGTACTTC,CASSVDQGARPSEQYF
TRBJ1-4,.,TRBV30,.,TGTGCCTGGAGTCTTGGAACAGGGACTAATGAAAAACTGTTTTTT,CAWSLGTGTNEKLFF
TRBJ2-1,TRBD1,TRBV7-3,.,TGTGCCAGCAGCTTAAGGACAGGGGGCGATGAGCAGTTCTTC,CASSLRTGGDEQFF
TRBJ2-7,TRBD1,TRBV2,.,TGTGCCAGCAGTGGGACAGGAATCCCACCCTACGAGCAGTACTTC,CASSGTGIPPYEQYF
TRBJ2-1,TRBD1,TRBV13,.,TGTGCCAGCAGCTTAGACGGACAGGGGGACAATGAGCAGTTCTTC,CASSLDGQGDNEQFF
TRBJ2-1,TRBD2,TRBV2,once,TGTGCCAGCAGGGGGCGACTAGCGGGGGGGTCGGACAATGAGCAGTTCTTC,CASRGRLAGGSDNEQFF
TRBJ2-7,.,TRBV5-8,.,TGTGCCAGCAGCTATTCGGCAGGAATCCACGAGCAGTACTTC,CASSYSAGIHEQYF
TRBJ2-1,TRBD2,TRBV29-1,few,TGCAGCGTTGAACGCGAAAGCGGGGTCGAGCAGTTCTTC,CSVERESGVEQFF
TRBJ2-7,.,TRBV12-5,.,TGTGCTAGTGGTTTGGGTCAGGGCTACGAGCAGTACTTC,CASGLGQGYEQYF
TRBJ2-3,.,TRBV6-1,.,TGTGCCAGCAGTGAAGTTCCCGTAGCGGGCACAGATACGCAGTATTTT,CASSEVPVAGTDTQYF
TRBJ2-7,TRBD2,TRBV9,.,TGTGCCAGCAGCGTAGAAGGGAGCGGGAGGGTGTACGAGCAGTACTTC,CASSVEGSGRVYEQYF
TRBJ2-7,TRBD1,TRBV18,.,TGTGCCAGCTCACCAAAGACAGGGCCTTCCGAGCAGTACTTC,CASSPKTGPSEQYF